Listed below are T cell receptor beta chains from one sample, sequenced in a study of OX40 agonist ivuxolimab in advanced cancers. Sequenced by immunoSEQ multiplex PCR; TCRdb stores in-frame clones only, minus some. Among roughly 75,000 clones listed, approximately 92% were seen once. The sequences come from CD4+ or CD8+ T cells sorted from blood, collected in a trial of the OX40 agonist ivuxolimab. The origin of the receptors is an adult with an advanced solid tumor such as melanoma, head and neck, liver or kidney cancer. CDR3s include the opening cysteine and the closing phenylalanine or tryptophan. The D gene is left open where the match is weak. The size field is filled for only some rows; it gives once, few, many or a size class.

CDR3 DNA: TGTGCCAGCAGCGTTAGCGGGAGTAACAATGAGCAGTTCTTC
CDR3 protein: CASSVSGSNNEQFF
D gene: TRBD2
clone size: once
V gene: TRBV9
J gene: TRBJ2-1

CDR3 DNA: TGTGCCAGCAGCCCCCCCGGCAGGGACGAGCAGTACTTC
CDR3 protein: CASSPPGRDEQYF
D gene: -
clone size: -
V gene: TRBV7-9
J gene: TRBJ2-7

CDR3 DNA: TGTGCCAGCAGCTTTCTGGACAGGGAGGGTCAGCCCCAGCATTTT
CDR3 protein: CASSFLDREGQPQHF
D gene: TRBD1
clone size: -
V gene: TRBV7-2
J gene: TRBJ1-5

CDR3 DNA: TGCGCCAGCAGCCAAGACAAGGAACCCTACAATGAGCAGTTCTTC
CDR3 protein: CASSQDKEPYNEQFF
D gene: -
clone size: -
V gene: TRBV4-3
J gene: TRBJ2-1

CDR3 DNA: TGTGCCAGCAGTCCCGGACGAGCCCCAGATACGCAGTATTTT
CDR3 protein: CASSPGRAPDTQYF
D gene: -
clone size: -
V gene: TRBV27
J gene: TRBJ2-3

CDR3 DNA: TGCGCCAGCAGCTTTGGTCTAGCGGGGTCTTACACAGATACGCAGTATTTT
CDR3 protein: CASSFGLAGSYTDTQYF
D gene: TRBD2
clone size: -
V gene: TRBV4-3
J gene: TRBJ2-3

CDR3 DNA: TGTGCCAGCAGTCGGACGGACCAAGAGACCCAGTACTTC
CDR3 protein: CASSRTDQETQYF
D gene: -
clone size: -
V gene: TRBV28
J gene: TRBJ2-5

CDR3 DNA: TGTGCCAGCAGCCTCGGGACAGGGAATTATTTTTGGTACACTGAAGCTTTCTTT
CDR3 protein: CASSLGTGNYFWYTEAFF
D gene: TRBD1
clone size: -
V gene: TRBV5-6
J gene: TRBJ1-1

CDR3 DNA: TGTGCCAGCAGCCAGTTCCTCATATTACCGGGGACAGGGGATGAAAAACTGTTTTTT
CDR3 protein: CASSQFLILPGTGDEKLFF
D gene: TRBD1
clone size: once
V gene: TRBV4-2
J gene: TRBJ1-4

CDR3 DNA: TGTGCCAGCAGCTTAGAAGGGGCTAGCTCCTACAATGAGCAGTTCTTC
CDR3 protein: CASSLEGASSYNEQFF
D gene: -
clone size: -
V gene: TRBV11-3
J gene: TRBJ2-1

CDR3 DNA: TGTGCCAGCAGCTTGGGGAGACTAGTCCACGAGCAGTACTTC
CDR3 protein: CASSLGRLVHEQYF
D gene: -
clone size: -
V gene: TRBV5-6
J gene: TRBJ2-7

CDR3 DNA: TGTGCCAGCAGTGACGTCGGGGGGGCAGGTGAGCAGTTCTTC
CDR3 protein: CASSDVGGAGEQFF
D gene: TRBD2
clone size: -
V gene: TRBV6-4
J gene: TRBJ2-1

CDR3 DNA: TGTGCCAGCAGCTTAGGCGGCCTAGCGGGGCCGGCAGGGGATACGCAGTATTTT
CDR3 protein: CASSLGGLAGPAGDTQYF
D gene: TRBD2
clone size: -
V gene: TRBV13
J gene: TRBJ2-3

CDR3 DNA: TGTGCCAGTAAAAACTGGAGGACTGGAAACACCATATATTTT
CDR3 protein: CASKNWRTGNTIYF
D gene: -
clone size: medium-sized
V gene: TRBV19
J gene: TRBJ1-3

CDR3 DNA: TGTGCCAGCAGCGTAGATGGGACAGGGGGCACTGAAGCTTTCTTT
CDR3 protein: CASSVDGTGGTEAFF
D gene: TRBD1
clone size: -
V gene: TRBV9
J gene: TRBJ1-1

CDR3 DNA: TGTGCCAGCAGCGTCGGGGCTAGCGGTCTTCCCGTCTACGAGCAGTACTTC
CDR3 protein: CASSVGASGLPVYEQYF
D gene: TRBD2
clone size: -
V gene: TRBV27
J gene: TRBJ2-7

CDR3 DNA: TGTGCCAGCAGGCTCGGGACAGGGGCGTCCAATCAGCCCCAGCATTTT
CDR3 protein: CASRLGTGASNQPQHF
D gene: TRBD1
clone size: -
V gene: TRBV27
J gene: TRBJ1-5

CDR3 DNA: TGTGCCAGCAGTTCGAGGGGGGGAGTTGGCTACAATGAGCAGTTCTTC
CDR3 protein: CASSSRGGVGYNEQFF
D gene: -
clone size: -
V gene: TRBV27
J gene: TRBJ2-1

CDR3 DNA: TGTGCCTGGATCCCGGGGCTTGAAGCTTTCTTT
CDR3 protein: CAWIPGLEAFF
D gene: -
clone size: few
V gene: TRBV30
J gene: TRBJ1-1

CDR3 DNA: TGTGCCAGCAGTGCGGACAGGGCAGGCACCGGGGAGCTGTTTTTT
CDR3 protein: CASSADRAGTGELFF
D gene: TRBD1
clone size: -
V gene: TRBV27
J gene: TRBJ2-2

CDR3 DNA: TGTGCCAGCAGTGGGAGGGGAGTGAGCAATCAGCCCCAGCATTTT
CDR3 protein: CASSGRGVSNQPQHF
D gene: -
clone size: few
V gene: TRBV27
J gene: TRBJ1-5

CDR3 DNA: TGTGCCAGCAGCGTAGGTTGGAAGGCAGAGCCTCGCGGGGATGGCTGCACCTTC
CDR3 protein: CASSVGWKAEPRGDGCTF
D gene: -
clone size: -
V gene: TRBV9
J gene: TRBJ1-2